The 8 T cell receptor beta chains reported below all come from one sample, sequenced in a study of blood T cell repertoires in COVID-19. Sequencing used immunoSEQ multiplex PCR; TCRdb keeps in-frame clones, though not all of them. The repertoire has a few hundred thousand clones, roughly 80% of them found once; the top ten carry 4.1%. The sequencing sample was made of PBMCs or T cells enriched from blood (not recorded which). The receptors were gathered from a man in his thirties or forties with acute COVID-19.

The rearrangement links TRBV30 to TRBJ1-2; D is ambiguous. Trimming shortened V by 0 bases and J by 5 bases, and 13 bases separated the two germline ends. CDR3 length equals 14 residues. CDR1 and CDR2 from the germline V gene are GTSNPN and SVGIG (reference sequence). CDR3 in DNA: TGTGCCTGGAGTGTCATTCGCCTGACTTATGGCTACACCTTC. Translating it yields CAWSVIRLTYGYTF.

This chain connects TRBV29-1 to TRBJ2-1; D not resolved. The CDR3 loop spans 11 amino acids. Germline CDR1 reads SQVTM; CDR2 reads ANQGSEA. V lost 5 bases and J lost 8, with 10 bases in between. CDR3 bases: TGCAGCGTTAGTGGTCTAGATGAGCAGTTCTTC. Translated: CSVSGLDEQFF.

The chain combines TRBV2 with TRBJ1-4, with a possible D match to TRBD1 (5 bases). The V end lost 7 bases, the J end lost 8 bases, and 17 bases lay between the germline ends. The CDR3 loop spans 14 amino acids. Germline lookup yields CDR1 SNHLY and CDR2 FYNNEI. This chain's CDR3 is CASNNLPKGEKLFF. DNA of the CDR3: TGTGCCAGCAATAACTTACCCAAGGGGGAAAAACTGTTTTTT.

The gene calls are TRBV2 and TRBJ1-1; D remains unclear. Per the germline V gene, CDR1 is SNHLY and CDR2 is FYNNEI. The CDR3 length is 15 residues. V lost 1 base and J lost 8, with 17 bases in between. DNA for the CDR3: TGTGCCAGCAGTGAAGGAGGGATCGGTCTGATCGAAGCTTTCTTT. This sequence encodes CASSEGGIGLIEAFF.

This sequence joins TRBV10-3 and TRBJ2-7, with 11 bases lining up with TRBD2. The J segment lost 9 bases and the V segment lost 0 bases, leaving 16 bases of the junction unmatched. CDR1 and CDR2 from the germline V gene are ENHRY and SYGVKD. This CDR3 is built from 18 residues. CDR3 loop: CAISESMGPGTSGLVQYV. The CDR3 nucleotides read TGTGCCATCAGTGAGTCGATGGGACCCGGGACTAGCGGCCTGGTGCAGTACGTC.

Written as DNA, the CDR3 is TGTGCCAGCAGCTTTTCGGGACAGGGGGTAATAGATACGCAGTATTTT. Protein product: CASSFSGQGVIDTQYF. This chain joins TRBV5-4 and TRBJ2-3; 11 nucleotides align to TRBD1. Germline values: CDR1 SGHNT, CDR2 YYREEE (reference sequence). This CDR3 contains 16 residues. V gave up 2 bases and J gave up 5 bases; unmatched junction bases: 7. Together with reference TRBV5-4 and TRBJ2-3, the CDR3 gives the full variable domain: ETGVTQSPTHLIKTRGQQVTLRCSSQSGHNTVSWYQQALGQGPQFIFQYYREEENGRGNFPPRFSGLQFPNYSSELNVNALELDDSALYLCASSFSGQGVIDTQYFGPGTRLTVL.

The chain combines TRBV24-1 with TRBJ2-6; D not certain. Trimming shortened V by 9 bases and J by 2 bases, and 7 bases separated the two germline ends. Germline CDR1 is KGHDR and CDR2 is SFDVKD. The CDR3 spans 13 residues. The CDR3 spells CATRAAGANVLTF. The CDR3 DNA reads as TGTGCCACCCGCGCGGCTGGGGCCAACGTCCTGACTTTC.

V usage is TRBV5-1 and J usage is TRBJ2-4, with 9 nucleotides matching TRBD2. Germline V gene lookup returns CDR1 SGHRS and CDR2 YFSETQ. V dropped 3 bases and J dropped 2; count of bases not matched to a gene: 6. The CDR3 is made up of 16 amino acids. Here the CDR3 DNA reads TGCGCCAGCAGCTGGGCTAGCGGGGCGTCCAAAAACATTCAGTACTTC. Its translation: CASSWASGASKNIQYF.